The T cell receptor beta chain described here comes from a study of yellow fever vaccine responses in identical twins. Per the germline V gene, CDR1 is MDHEN and CDR2 is SYDVKM. The CDR3 consists of 12 residues. Trimming took 6 bases from V and 4 from J, leaving 8 bases between them. TCRdb re-called the RT-PCR reads with MiXCR, one entry per CDR3 protein. Of some 5,000 distinct CDR3 sequences in the sample, about two thirds are singletons; the top ten hold approximately 1.8%. The starting material was T cells from blood (PBMCs), unsorted or a sorted subset (not recorded which), obtained before or after yellow fever vaccination (not recorded which). This sequence was found in a young woman who received the yellow fever vaccine. The J gene is TRBJ2-3, the V gene TRBV28; D call uncertain. The CDR3 nucleotides are TGTGCCAGCAGGGCGGACGCAGATACGCAGTATTTT. It is translated as CASRADADTQYF.